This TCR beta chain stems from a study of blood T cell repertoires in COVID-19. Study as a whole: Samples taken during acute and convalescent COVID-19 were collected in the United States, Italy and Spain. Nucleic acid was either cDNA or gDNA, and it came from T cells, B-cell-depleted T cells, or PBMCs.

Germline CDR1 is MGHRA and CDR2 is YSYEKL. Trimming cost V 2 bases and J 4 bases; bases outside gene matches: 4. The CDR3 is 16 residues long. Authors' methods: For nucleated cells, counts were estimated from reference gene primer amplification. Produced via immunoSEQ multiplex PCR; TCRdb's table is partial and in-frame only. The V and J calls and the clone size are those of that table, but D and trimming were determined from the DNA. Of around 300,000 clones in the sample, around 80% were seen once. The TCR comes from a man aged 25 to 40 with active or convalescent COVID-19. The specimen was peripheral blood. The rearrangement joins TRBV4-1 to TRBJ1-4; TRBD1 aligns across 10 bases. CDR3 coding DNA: TGCGCCAGCAGCCAACGACAGGGGGCCGATAATGAAAAACTGTTTTTT. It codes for CASSQRQGADNEKLFF.